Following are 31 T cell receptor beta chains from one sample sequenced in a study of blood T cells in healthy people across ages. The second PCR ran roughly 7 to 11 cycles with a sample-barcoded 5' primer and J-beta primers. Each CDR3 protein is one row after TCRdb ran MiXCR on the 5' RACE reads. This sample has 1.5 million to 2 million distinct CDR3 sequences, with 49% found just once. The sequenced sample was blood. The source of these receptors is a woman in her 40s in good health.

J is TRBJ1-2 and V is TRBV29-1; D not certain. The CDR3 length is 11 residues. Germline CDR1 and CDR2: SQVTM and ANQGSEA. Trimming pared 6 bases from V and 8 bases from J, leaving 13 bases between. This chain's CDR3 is CSVDGSRGYTF. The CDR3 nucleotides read TGCAGCGTGGACGGGTCTAGAGGCTACACCTTC. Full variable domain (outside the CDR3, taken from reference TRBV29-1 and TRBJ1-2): SAVISQKPSRDICQRGTSLTIQCQVDSQVTMMFWYRQQPGQSLTLIATANQGSEATYESGFVIDKFPISRPNLTFSTLTVSNMSPEDSSIYLCSVDGSRGYTFGSGTRLTVV.

The CDR3 DNA reads as TGTGCCAGCTCACCAATCGGACAGGGGTCCGATACGCAGTATTTT. Amino acid sequence: CASSPIGQGSDTQYF. This chain connects TRBV18 to TRBJ2-3; TRBD1 matches at 9 bases. The CDR3 consists of 15 residues. The J segment lost 6 bases and the V segment lost 2 bases, leaving 6 bases of the junction unmatched. Germline V gene data show CDR1 as KGHSH and CDR2 as LQKENI.

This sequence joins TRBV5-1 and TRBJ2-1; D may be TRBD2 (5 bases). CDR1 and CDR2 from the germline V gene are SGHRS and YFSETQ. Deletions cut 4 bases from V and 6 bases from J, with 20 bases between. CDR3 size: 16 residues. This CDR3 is CASSLGSRARGNEQFF. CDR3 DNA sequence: TGCGCCAGCAGCCTCGGGTCGCGGGCCCGGGGCAATGAGCAGTTCTTC.

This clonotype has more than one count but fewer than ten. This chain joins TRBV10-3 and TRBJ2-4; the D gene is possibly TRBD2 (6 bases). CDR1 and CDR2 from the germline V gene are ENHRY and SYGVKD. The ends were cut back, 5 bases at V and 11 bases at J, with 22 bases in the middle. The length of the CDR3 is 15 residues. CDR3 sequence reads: CAISKNPTLGGVQYF. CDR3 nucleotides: TGTGCCATCAGTAAAAACCCGACATTGGGGGGAGTTCAGTACTTC.

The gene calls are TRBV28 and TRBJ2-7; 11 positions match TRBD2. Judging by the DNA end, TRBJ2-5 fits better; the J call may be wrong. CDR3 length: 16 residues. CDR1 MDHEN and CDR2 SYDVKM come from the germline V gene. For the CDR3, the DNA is TGTGCCAGCAGTTTTTGGACTAGCGGGCGGGGGGAGACCCAGTACTTC. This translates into CASSFWTSGRGETQYF.

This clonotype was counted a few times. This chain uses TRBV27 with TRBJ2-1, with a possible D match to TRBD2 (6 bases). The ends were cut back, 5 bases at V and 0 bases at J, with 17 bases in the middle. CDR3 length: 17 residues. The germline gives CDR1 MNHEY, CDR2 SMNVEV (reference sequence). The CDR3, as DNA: TGTGCCAGCAGTCCCCTGGGAGGCCTTAGCTCCTACAATGAGCAGTTCTTC. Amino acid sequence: CASSPLGGLSSYNEQFF.

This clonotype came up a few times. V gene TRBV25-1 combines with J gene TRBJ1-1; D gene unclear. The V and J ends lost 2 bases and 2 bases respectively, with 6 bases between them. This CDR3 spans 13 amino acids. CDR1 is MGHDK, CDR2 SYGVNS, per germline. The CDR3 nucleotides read TGTGCCAGCAGTGAAACACGTAACACTGAAGCTTTCTTT. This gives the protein CASSETRNTEAFF.

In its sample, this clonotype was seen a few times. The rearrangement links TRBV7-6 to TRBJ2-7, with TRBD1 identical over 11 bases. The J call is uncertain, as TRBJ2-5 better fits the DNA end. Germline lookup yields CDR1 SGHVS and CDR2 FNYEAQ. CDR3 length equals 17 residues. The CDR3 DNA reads TGTGCCAGCAGCTTAGCGGACAGGGGGCTTAGATGGGAGACCCAGTACTTC. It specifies CASSLADRGLRWETQYF.

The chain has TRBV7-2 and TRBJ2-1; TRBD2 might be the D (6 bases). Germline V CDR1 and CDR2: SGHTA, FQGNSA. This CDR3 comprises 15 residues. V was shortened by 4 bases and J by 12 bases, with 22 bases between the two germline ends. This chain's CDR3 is CASSSSGSVGFVQFF. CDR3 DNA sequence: TGTGCCAGCAGCTCCTCCGGGAGCGTCGGGTTTGTGCAGTTCTTC.

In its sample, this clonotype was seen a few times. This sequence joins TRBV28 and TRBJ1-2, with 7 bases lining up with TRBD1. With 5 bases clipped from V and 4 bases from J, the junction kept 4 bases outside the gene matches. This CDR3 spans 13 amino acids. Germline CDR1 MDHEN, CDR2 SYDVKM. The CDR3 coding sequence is TGTGCCAGCAGTACCGGGACAGTCTATGGCTACACCTTC. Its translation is CASSTGTVYGYTF.

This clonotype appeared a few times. The CDR3 protein is CASTGARYNEQFF. The CDR3 DNA sequence: TGTGCCTCAACAGGGGCTCGATACAATGAGCAGTTCTTC. The chain uses TRBV2 and TRBJ2-1, with TRBD1 matching over 7 bases. Germline CDR1 and CDR2: SNHLY and FYNNEI. The J segment lost 4 bases and the V segment lost 11 bases, leaving 8 bases of the junction unmatched. The CDR3 is 13 amino acids.

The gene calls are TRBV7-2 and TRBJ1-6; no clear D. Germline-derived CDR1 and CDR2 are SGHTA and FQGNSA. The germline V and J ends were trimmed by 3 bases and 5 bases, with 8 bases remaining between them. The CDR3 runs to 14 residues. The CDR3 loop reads CASSLMTDNSPLHF. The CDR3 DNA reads TGTGCCAGCAGCTTGATGACGGATAATTCACCCCTCCACTTT.

This chain's CDR3 is CASSQDSGLAKTDTQYF. DNA for the CDR3: TGCGCCAGCAGCCAAGATTCGGGACTAGCGAAAACAGATACGCAGTATTTT. The chain links TRBV4-3 to TRBJ2-3; 10 bases align to TRBD2. The CDR3 contains 17 residues. Germline V gives CDR1 LGHNA, CDR2 YSLEER. V trimming: 0 bases; J trimming: 3 bases; junction bases outside the gene matches: 6.

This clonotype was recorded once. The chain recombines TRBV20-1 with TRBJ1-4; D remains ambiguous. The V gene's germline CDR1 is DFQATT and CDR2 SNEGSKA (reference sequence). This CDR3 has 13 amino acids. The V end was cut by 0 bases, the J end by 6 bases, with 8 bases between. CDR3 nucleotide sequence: TGCAGTGCTAGAGAGGGGTCGGATGAAAAACTGTTTTTT. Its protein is CSAREGSDEKLFF.

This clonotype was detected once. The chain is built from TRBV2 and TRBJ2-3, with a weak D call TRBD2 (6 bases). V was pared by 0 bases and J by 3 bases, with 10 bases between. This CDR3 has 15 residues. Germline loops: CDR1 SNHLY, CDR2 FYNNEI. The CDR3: CASSEALRGTDTQYF. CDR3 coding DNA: TGTGCCAGCAGTGAAGCGCTTCGGGGGACAGATACGCAGTATTTT.

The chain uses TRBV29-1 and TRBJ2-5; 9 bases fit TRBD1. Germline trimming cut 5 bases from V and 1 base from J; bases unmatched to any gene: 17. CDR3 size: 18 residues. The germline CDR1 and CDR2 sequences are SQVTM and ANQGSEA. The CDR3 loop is CSVNTRDRVFGGQETQYF. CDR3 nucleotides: TGCAGCGTTAACACCCGGGACAGGGTTTTCGGGGGCCAAGAGACCCAGTACTTC.

Written as DNA, the CDR3 is TGCAGTGCTAGATCGGGCGGAAACTATGGCTACACCTTC. Encoded protein: CSARSGGNYGYTF. The chain couples TRBV20-1 to TRBJ1-2; D gene unclear. The V gene's germline CDR1 is DFQATT and CDR2 SNEGSKA (reference sequence). The CDR3 covers 13 residues. The V gene lost 2 bases and the J gene lost 2 bases, with 9 bases spanning the gap.

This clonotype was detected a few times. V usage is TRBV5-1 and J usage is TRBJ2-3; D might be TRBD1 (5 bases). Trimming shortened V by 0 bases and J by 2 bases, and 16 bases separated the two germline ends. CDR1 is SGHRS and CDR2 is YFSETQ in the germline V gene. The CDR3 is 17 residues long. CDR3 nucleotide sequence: TGCGCCAGCAGCTTGGGGGTCGGGCAGGGCCTCACAGATACGCAGTATTTT. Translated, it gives CASSLGVGQGLTDTQYF.

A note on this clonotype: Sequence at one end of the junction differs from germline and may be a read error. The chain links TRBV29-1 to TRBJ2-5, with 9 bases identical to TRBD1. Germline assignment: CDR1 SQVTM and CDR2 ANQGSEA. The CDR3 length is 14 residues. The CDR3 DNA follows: TGCAGCGCTCCGAACCCGGACAGGGGAGAGACCCGGTACTTC. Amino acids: CSAPNPDRGETRYF.

CDR3 sequence reads: CASSLVAGQGFSPLHF. The DNA of the CDR3 is TGTGCCAGCAGCTTAGTTGCGGGACAGGGTTTTTCACCCCTCCACTTT. The chain joins TRBV7-2 to TRBJ1-6, with TRBD1 matching 9 bases. CDR1 is SGHTA, CDR2 FQGNSA, per germline. The CDR3 contains 16 residues. After removal of 1 base from V and 9 bases from J, the junction contained 7 bases not matched to a gene.

CDR3 region: CASYGGTRSTDTQYF. CDR3 sequence (DNA): TGCGCCAGCTACGGGGGGACCCGAAGCACAGATACGCAGTATTTT. The V call is TRBV5-1, the J call TRBJ2-3, with 7 bases fitting TRBD2. J lost 0 bases, V lost 7 bases, and 8 bases had no gene match. The CDR3 contains 15 residues. Germline V gene sequence: CDR1 SGHRS, CDR2 YFSETQ.

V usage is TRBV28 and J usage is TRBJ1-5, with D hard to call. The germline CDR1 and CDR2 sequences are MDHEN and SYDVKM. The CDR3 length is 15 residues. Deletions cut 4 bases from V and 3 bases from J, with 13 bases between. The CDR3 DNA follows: TGTGCCAGCAGTTCCCAAGGGAGCCCCAATCAGCCCCAGCATTTT. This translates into CASSSQGSPNQPQHF.

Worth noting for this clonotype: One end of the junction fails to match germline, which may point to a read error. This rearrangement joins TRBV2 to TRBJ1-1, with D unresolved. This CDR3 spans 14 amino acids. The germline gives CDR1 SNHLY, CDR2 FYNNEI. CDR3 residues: CASREDSWNTEAFF. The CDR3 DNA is TGTGCCAGCAGGGAAGACTCATGGAACACTGAAGCTTTCTTT.

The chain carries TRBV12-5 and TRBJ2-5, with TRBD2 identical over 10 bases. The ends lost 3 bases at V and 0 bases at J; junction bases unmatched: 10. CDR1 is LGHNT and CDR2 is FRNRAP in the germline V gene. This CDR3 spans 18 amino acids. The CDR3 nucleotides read TGTGCTAGTGGTTTAAGGCTAGCGGGGGCCCAGTACCAAGAGACCCAGTACTTC. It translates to CASGLRLAGAQYQETQYF.

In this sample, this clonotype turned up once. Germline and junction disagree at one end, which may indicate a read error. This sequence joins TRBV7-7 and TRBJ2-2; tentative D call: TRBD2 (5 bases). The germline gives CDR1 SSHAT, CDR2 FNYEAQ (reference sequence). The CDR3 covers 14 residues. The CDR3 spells CASSSGGATGELFF. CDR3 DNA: TGTGCTAGCAGCTCCGGAGGTGCCACCGGGGAGCTGTTTTTT.

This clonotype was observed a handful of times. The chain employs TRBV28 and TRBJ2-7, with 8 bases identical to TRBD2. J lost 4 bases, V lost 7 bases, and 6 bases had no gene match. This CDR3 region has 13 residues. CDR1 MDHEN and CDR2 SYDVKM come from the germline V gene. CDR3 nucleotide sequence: TGTGCCAGCACCCCGGGGGGGAGGTACGAGCAGTACTTC. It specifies CASTPGGRYEQYF.

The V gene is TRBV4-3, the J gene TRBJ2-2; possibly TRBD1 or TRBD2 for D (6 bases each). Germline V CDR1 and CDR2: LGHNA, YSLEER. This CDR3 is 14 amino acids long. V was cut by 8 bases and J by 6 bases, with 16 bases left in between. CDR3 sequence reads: CASGNGGPAGELFF. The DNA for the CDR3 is TGCGCCAGCGGTAATGGGGGGCCGGCCGGGGAGCTGTTTTTT.

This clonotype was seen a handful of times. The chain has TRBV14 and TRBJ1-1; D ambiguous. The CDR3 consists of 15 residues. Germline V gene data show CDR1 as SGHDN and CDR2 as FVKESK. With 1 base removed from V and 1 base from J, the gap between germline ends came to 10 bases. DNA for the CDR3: TGTGCCAGCAGCCAAGGCGGGCCAAGGAACACTGAAGCTTTCTTT. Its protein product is CASSQGGPRNTEAFF.

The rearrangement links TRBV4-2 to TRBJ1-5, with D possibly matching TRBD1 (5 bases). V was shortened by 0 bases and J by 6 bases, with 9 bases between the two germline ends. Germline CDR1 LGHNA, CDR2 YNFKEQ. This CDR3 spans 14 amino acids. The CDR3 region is CASSQDRGIQPQHF. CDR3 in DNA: TGTGCCAGCAGCCAAGATCGGGGGATTCAGCCCCAGCATTTT.

The CDR3 coding sequence is TGTGCCAGCAGTGACACCGACAGTTACTATGGCTACACCTTC. This codes for CASSDTDSYYGYTF. The V call is TRBV6-2 or TRBV6-3, the J call TRBJ1-2; D perhaps matches TRBD1 (5 bases). CDR1 and CDR2 (germline): MNHEY, SVGEGT. The V gene lost 5 bases and the J gene lost 3 bases, with 13 bases spanning the gap. The CDR3 consists of 14 residues.

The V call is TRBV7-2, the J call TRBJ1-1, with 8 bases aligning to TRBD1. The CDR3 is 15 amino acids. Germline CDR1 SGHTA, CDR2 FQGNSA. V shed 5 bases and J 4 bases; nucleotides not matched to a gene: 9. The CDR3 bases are TGTGCCAGCAGCCCACTACAGGGGGGTGCCACTGAAGCTTTCTTT. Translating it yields CASSPLQGGATEAFF.